This T cell receptor beta chain was found in a study of siplizumab effects on memory and regulatory T cells. For this clone: Antigen unknown.

Study results and limitations: Assignment of a naive or memory phenotype failed for roughly 80-96% of the proliferating CD4+ or CD8+ clones.

Sequenced by immunoSEQ multiplex PCR; TCRdb stores in-frame clones only, minus some. This sample carries roughly 100,000 clones, approximately 90% of them seen once, and the ten largest clones take more than 0.95%. The V gene's germline CDR1 is MNHEY and CDR2 SVGAGI. CDR3 length equals 15 residues. V dropped 0 bases and J dropped 4 bases, with 10 bases sitting between them. The chain employs TRBV6-5 and TRBJ2-4, with D uncertain. Material: CD4+ T cells sorted from blood. The TCR sequence derives from a human donor in good health. CDR3 region: CASSYSDQTKNIQYF. For the CDR3, the DNA is TGTGCCAGCAGTTACTCTGATCAGACAAAAAACATTCAGTACTTC.